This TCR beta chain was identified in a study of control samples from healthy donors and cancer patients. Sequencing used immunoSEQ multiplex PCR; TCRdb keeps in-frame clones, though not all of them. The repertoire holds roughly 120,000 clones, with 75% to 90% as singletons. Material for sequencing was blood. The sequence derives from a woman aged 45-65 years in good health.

The CDR3 region has the DNA TGTGCCAGTAGTATCCCAACCTCGACAGGGGGGGAGACCCAGTACTTC. This gives the protein CASSIPTSTGGETQYF. The V and J genes are TRBV19 and TRBJ2-5, with TRBD1 matching over 9 bases. V dropped 3 bases and J dropped 5; count of bases not matched to a gene: 10. CDR3 size: 16 residues. Germline assignment: CDR1 LNHDA and CDR2 SQIVND (reference sequence).